These T cell receptor beta chains were read from a single sample in a study of beta chain features in type 1 diabetes. Sequenced by immunoSEQ multiplex PCR; TCRdb stores in-frame clones only, minus some. The sample yields around 600,000 clones, roughly 12% seen once. The sequenced sample consisted of naive CD4+ T cells from blood. The receptors were sampled from a man aged 30 to 39 with type 1 diabetes. Each CDR3 is given with its conserved first and last residue. The D gene is left open where the match is weak. Clone size is shown for a subset of rows, as once, few, many or a class of expanded clone.

J gene: TRBJ2-7
clone size: -
V gene: TRBV5-1
D gene: -
CDR3 protein: CASSLGLVIYEQYF
CDR3 DNA: TGCGCCAGCAGCTTGGGCCTGGTAATATACGAGCAGTACTTC

J gene: TRBJ2-1
clone size: few
V gene: TRBV18
D gene: -
CDR3 protein: CASSPTANEQFF
CDR3 DNA: TGTGCCAGCTCACCGACAGCAAATGAGCAGTTCTTC

J gene: TRBJ1-2
clone size: -
V gene: TRBV7-9
D gene: TRBD1
CDR3 protein: CASSLTLRGPSGYTF
CDR3 DNA: TGTGCCAGCAGCCTCACTCTAAGGGGGCCGAGTGGCTACACCTTC

J gene: TRBJ1-6
clone size: many
V gene: TRBV14
D gene: -
CDR3 protein: CASSPRRDSPLHF
CDR3 DNA: TGTGCCAGCAGCCCACGGCGAGATTCACCCCTCCACTTT

J gene: TRBJ2-3
clone size: -
V gene: TRBV29-1
D gene: -
CDR3 protein: CSVDRTTTDTQYF
CDR3 DNA: TGCAGCGTTGACCGAACCACGACAGATACGCAGTATTTT

J gene: TRBJ2-7
clone size: -
V gene: TRBV30
D gene: TRBD1
CDR3 protein: CAAIAPWGQDAPYEQYF
CDR3 DNA: TGTGCCGCCATAGCACCTTGGGGACAGGATGCCCCGTACGAGCAGTACTTC

J gene: TRBJ2-3
clone size: -
V gene: TRBV7-3
D gene: TRBD2
CDR3 protein: CASSSGLAGGDTQYF
CDR3 DNA: TGTGCCAGCAGCTCAGGACTAGCGGGGGGAGATACGCAGTATTTT

J gene: TRBJ2-2
clone size: -
V gene: TRBV7-3
D gene: -
CDR3 protein: CASSPSPTSTTGELFF
CDR3 DNA: TGTGCCAGCAGCCCTTCCCCGACTAGTACCACCGGGGAGCTGTTTTTT

J gene: TRBJ1-1
clone size: few
V gene: TRBV29-1
D gene: TRBD1
CDR3 protein: CSVLGQPNTEAFF
CDR3 DNA: TGCAGCGTTTTGGGACAGCCGAACACTGAAGCTTTCTTT

J gene: TRBJ1-5
clone size: -
V gene: TRBV19
D gene: -
CDR3 protein: CASSSLVDQPQHF
CDR3 DNA: TGTGCCAGTAGTTCCCTCGTAGATCAGCCCCAGCATTTT

J gene: TRBJ1-1
clone size: few
V gene: TRBV7-2
D gene: -
CDR3 protein: CASSFRGTTEAFF
CDR3 DNA: TGTGCCAGCAGCTTCAGGGGCACCACTGAAGCTTTCTTT

J gene: TRBJ1-1
clone size: few
V gene: TRBV7-9
D gene: -
CDR3 protein: CASSLDLNTEAFF
CDR3 DNA: TGTGCCAGCAGCTTAGACCTGAACACTGAAGCTTTCTTT

J gene: TRBJ2-1
clone size: many
V gene: TRBV10-3
D gene: -
CDR3 protein: CAMHPDSHSSYNEQFF
CDR3 DNA: TGTGCCATGCACCCGGACAGCCATAGCTCCTACAATGAGCAGTTCTTC

J gene: TRBJ1-4
clone size: few
V gene: TRBV5-8
D gene: -
CDR3 protein: CASSFGIFNEKLFF
CDR3 DNA: TGTGCCAGCAGCTTCGGGATATTTAATGAAAAACTGTTTTTT

J gene: TRBJ2-3
clone size: few
V gene: TRBV18
D gene: -
CDR3 protein: CASSPPEGTDTQYF
CDR3 DNA: TGTGCCAGCTCACCACCGGAGGGCACAGATACGCAGTATTTT

J gene: TRBJ1-4
clone size: -
V gene: TRBV4-3
D gene: -
CDR3 protein: CASSQHIIGALTNEKLFF
CDR3 DNA: TGCGCCAGCAGCCAACATATAATAGGGGCCTTAACTAATGAAAAACTGTTTTTT

J gene: TRBJ1-5
clone size: -
V gene: TRBV5-1
D gene: -
CDR3 protein: CASSPTGVNQPQHF
CDR3 DNA: TGCGCCAGCAGCCCGACAGGTGTCAATCAGCCCCAGCATTTT

J gene: TRBJ1-6
clone size: few
V gene: TRBV10-3
D gene: -
CDR3 protein: CAIRSQGLDSPLHF
CDR3 DNA: TGTGCCATCAGGAGCCAGGGGTTGGATTCACCCCTCCACTTT

J gene: TRBJ2-3
clone size: -
V gene: TRBV10-3
D gene: -
CDR3 protein: CATVGGDTQYF
CDR3 DNA: TGTGCCACCGTCGGCGGAGATACGCAGTATTTT

J gene: TRBJ2-5
clone size: -
V gene: TRBV2
D gene: TRBD2
CDR3 protein: CASTLGLAGLETQYF
CDR3 DNA: TGTGCCAGCACCTTGGGACTAGCGGGGCTAGAGACCCAGTACTTC

J gene: TRBJ2-5
clone size: -
V gene: TRBV6-5
D gene: -
CDR3 protein: CASSYSGGGQETQYF
CDR3 DNA: TGTGCCAGCAGTTACTCGGGGGGCGGGCAAGAGACCCAGTACTTC

J gene: TRBJ2-3
clone size: few
V gene: TRBV28
D gene: -
CDR3 protein: CASSPDRDTQYF
CDR3 DNA: TGTGCCAGCAGCCCCGACCGAGATACGCAGTATTTT

J gene: TRBJ2-1
clone size: -
V gene: TRBV5-6
D gene: TRBD2
CDR3 protein: CASRTVGLAGRRNEQFF
CDR3 DNA: TGTGCCAGCAGGACCGTGGGACTAGCGGGGAGACGCAATGAGCAGTTCTTC

J gene: TRBJ1-2
clone size: few
V gene: TRBV5-1
D gene: -
CDR3 protein: CASSLVGQGSNYGYTF
CDR3 DNA: TGCGCCAGCAGCTTGGTCGGGCAGGGATCTAACTATGGCTACACCTTC

J gene: TRBJ2-1
clone size: -
V gene: TRBV7-2
D gene: TRBD1
CDR3 protein: CASSSGQGVKEQFF
CDR3 DNA: TGTGCCAGCAGCTCCGGACAGGGGGTAAAGGAGCAGTTCTTC

J gene: TRBJ1-2
clone size: -
V gene: TRBV6-5
D gene: -
CDR3 protein: CASSLQAGHGYTF
CDR3 DNA: TGTGCCAGCAGCCTCCAGGCAGGCCATGGCTACACCTTC

J gene: TRBJ1-1
clone size: -
V gene: TRBV6-5
D gene: -
CDR3 protein: CASRPPAGHTEAFF
CDR3 DNA: TGTGCCAGCAGACCCCCCGCAGGGCACACTGAAGCTTTCTTT

J gene: TRBJ2-5
clone size: -
V gene: TRBV6-6
D gene: -
CDR3 protein: CASSSGGGPGETQYF
CDR3 DNA: TGTGCCAGCAGTTCCGGAGGGGGTCCTGGAGAGACCCAGTACTTC

J gene: TRBJ1-3
clone size: -
V gene: TRBV5-8
D gene: -
CDR3 protein: CASSYSYGTNGNTIYF
CDR3 DNA: TGTGCCAGCAGTTATTCTTACGGGACGAACGGAAACACCATATATTTT

J gene: TRBJ2-1
clone size: few
V gene: TRBV5-6
D gene: TRBD1
CDR3 protein: CASSWTTGGRFNEQFF
CDR3 DNA: TGTGCCAGCAGCTGGACGACAGGGGGCAGGTTCAATGAGCAGTTCTTC

J gene: TRBJ2-1
clone size: -
V gene: TRBV7-3
D gene: TRBD2
CDR3 protein: CASSPTSGGNEQFF
CDR3 DNA: TGTGCCAGCAGCCCGACTAGCGGGGGCAATGAGCAGTTCTTC

J gene: TRBJ2-3
clone size: few
V gene: TRBV25-1
D gene: TRBD2
CDR3 protein: CASSEGSGGATYTQYF
CDR3 DNA: TGTGCCAGCAGTGAGGGTAGCGGGGGGGCCACATATACGCAGTATTTT

J gene: TRBJ2-3
clone size: -
V gene: TRBV9
D gene: -
CDR3 protein: CASSVFGDTDTQYF
CDR3 DNA: TGTGCCAGCAGCGTATTCGGAGACACAGATACGCAGTATTTT

J gene: TRBJ2-7
clone size: few
V gene: TRBV4-3
D gene: -
CDR3 protein: CASSQDRTYEQYF
CDR3 DNA: TGCGCCAGCAGCCAAGACCGAACCTACGAGCAGTACTTC

J gene: TRBJ1-2
clone size: -
V gene: TRBV28
D gene: -
CDR3 protein: CASSAGLNYGYTF
CDR3 DNA: TGTGCCAGCAGCGCGGGCCTAAACTATGGCTACACCTTC

J gene: TRBJ2-7
clone size: few
V gene: TRBV18
D gene: TRBD1
CDR3 protein: CASSLRTGRYEQYF
CDR3 DNA: TGTGCCAGCTCACTCCGGACAGGGAGGTACGAGCAGTACTTC

J gene: TRBJ1-5
clone size: -
V gene: TRBV2
D gene: -
CDR3 protein: CASSEKTANQPQHF
CDR3 DNA: TGTGCCAGCAGTGAAAAGACAGCCAATCAGCCCCAGCATTTT

J gene: TRBJ2-3
clone size: -
V gene: TRBV28
D gene: TRBD1
CDR3 protein: CASRPGQGDTQYF
CDR3 DNA: TGTGCCAGCAGACCCGGACAGGGGGATACGCAGTATTTT

J gene: TRBJ1-6
clone size: -
V gene: TRBV6-1
D gene: TRBD1
CDR3 protein: CASRRQGASTPLHF
CDR3 DNA: TGTGCCAGCAGAAGACAGGGGGCATCGACACCCCTCCACTTT

J gene: TRBJ2-7
clone size: -
V gene: TRBV11-2
D gene: TRBD2
CDR3 protein: CASSRAFRIAGASYEQYF
CDR3 DNA: TGTGCCAGCAGCCGAGCCTTTCGAATAGCGGGCGCCTCCTACGAGCAGTACTTC

J gene: TRBJ2-2
clone size: -
V gene: TRBV4-1
D gene: -
CDR3 protein: CASSQVGELFF
CDR3 DNA: TGCGCCAGCAGCCAAGTCGGGGAGCTGTTTTTT

J gene: TRBJ2-4
clone size: -
V gene: TRBV6-4
D gene: -
CDR3 protein: CASSEVERGKQYF
CDR3 DNA: TGTGCCAGCAGTGAGGTCGAGAGGGGGAAGCAGTACTTC

J gene: TRBJ2-2
clone size: -
V gene: TRBV7-8
D gene: -
CDR3 protein: CASSLQGNTGELFF
CDR3 DNA: TGTGCCAGCAGCTTACAGGGGAACACCGGGGAGCTGTTTTTT

J gene: TRBJ1-2
clone size: few
V gene: TRBV5-1
D gene: -
CDR3 protein: CASSLSQVYGYTF
CDR3 DNA: TGCGCCAGCAGCTTGTCTCAGGTCTATGGCTACACCTTC

J gene: TRBJ1-1
clone size: few
V gene: TRBV5-8
D gene: -
CDR3 protein: CASNSDDTEAFF
CDR3 DNA: TGTGCCAGCAACTCGGATGACACTGAAGCTTTCTTT

J gene: TRBJ2-1
clone size: few
V gene: TRBV27
D gene: TRBD2
CDR3 protein: CASSFASGGPRAEQFF
CDR3 DNA: TGTGCCAGCAGTTTTGCAAGCGGGGGGCCACGCGCAGAGCAGTTCTTC

J gene: TRBJ1-6
clone size: -
V gene: TRBV5-1
D gene: -
CDR3 protein: CASSLVTENSPLHF
CDR3 DNA: TGCGCCAGCAGCTTGGTGACAGAGAATTCACCCCTCCACTTT

J gene: TRBJ2-1
clone size: few
V gene: TRBV5-6
D gene: -
CDR3 protein: CASSWDLLGEQFF
CDR3 DNA: TGTGCCAGCAGCTGGGACCTCCTAGGGGAGCAGTTCTTC

J gene: TRBJ2-1
clone size: -
V gene: TRBV5-1
D gene: TRBD2
CDR3 protein: CASSLGLSAGAHNEQFF
CDR3 DNA: TGCGCCAGCAGCTTGGGGTTGTCAGCGGGGGCCCACAATGAGCAGTTCTTC

J gene: TRBJ2-3
clone size: -
V gene: TRBV6-5
D gene: -
CDR3 protein: CASSYSLSGSTDTQYF
CDR3 DNA: TGTGCCAGCAGTTACTCGCTATCTGGGAGCACAGATACGCAGTATTTT

J gene: TRBJ2-5
clone size: -
V gene: TRBV7-8
D gene: -
CDR3 protein: CASRTNRQETQYF
CDR3 DNA: TGTGCCAGCAGGACCAACAGACAAGAGACCCAGTACTTC

J gene: TRBJ2-3
clone size: -
V gene: TRBV9
D gene: TRBD2
CDR3 protein: CASSVVSGDTDTQYF
CDR3 DNA: TGTGCCAGCAGCGTAGTTAGCGGGGACACAGATACGCAGTATTTT

J gene: TRBJ2-4
clone size: few
V gene: TRBV5-6
D gene: -
CDR3 protein: CASSSEGGIKNIQYF
CDR3 DNA: TGTGCCAGCAGCTCCGAGGGTGGGATCAAAAACATTCAGTACTTC